This TCR beta chain stems from a study of T-cell reconstitution after alpha-beta-depleted transplantation in children. Study-wide results and limits: Expanded graft clones numbering several hundred reportedly gave rise to alpha-beta T cells about two months after transplant.

V was shortened by 7 bases and J by 4 bases, with 14 bases between the two germline ends. Germline V CDR1 and CDR2: SQVTM, ANQGSEA. The length of the CDR3 is 13 residues. This clonotype has a count of ten or more. Its antigen is not known. Preparing the TCRbeta library involved the use of unique molecular identifiers. TCRdb re-analysed the PCR reads in MiXCR, keeping a single row per CDR3 protein. Of roughly 49,000 distinct CDR3 sequences listed, around 9% are singletons. The sequences come from PBMCs, mostly from graft donor cells, collected 60 days after TCRalphabeta/CD19-depleted stem cell transplant. The chain has TRBV29-1 and TRBJ2-1; D is possibly TRBD1 (5 bases). This receptor was identified in a male patient between 2 and 10 years old who had a stem cell transplant for chronic granulomatous disease, so the T cells may come from the graft donor. CDR3: CSARPGSYNEQFF. The CDR3, as DNA: TGCAGCGCCAGGCCAGGGTCATACAATGAGCAGTTCTTC.